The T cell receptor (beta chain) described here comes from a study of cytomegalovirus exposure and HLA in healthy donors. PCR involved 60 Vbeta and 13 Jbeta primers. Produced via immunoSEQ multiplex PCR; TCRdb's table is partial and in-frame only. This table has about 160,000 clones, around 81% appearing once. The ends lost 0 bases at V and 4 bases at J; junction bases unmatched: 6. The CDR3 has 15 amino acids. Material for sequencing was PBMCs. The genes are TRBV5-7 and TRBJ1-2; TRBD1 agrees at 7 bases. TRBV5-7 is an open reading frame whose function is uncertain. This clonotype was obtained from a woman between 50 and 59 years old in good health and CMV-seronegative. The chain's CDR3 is CASSLGQGSGYGYTF. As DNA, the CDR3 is TGTGCCAGCAGCTTGGGACAGGGTAGTGGCTATGGCTACACCTTC.